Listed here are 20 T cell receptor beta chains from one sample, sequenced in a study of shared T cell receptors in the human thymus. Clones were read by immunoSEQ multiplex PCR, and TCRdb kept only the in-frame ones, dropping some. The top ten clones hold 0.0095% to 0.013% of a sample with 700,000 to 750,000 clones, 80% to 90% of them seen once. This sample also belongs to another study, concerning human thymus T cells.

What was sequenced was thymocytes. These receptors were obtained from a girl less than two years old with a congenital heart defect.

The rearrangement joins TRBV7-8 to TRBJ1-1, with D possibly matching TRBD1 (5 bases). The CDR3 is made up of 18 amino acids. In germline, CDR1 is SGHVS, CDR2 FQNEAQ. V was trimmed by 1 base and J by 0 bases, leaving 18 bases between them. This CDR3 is CASSLGRSLGRMNTEAFF. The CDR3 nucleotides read TGTGCCAGCAGCTTAGGGCGTAGCCTGGGGCGAATGAACACTGAAGCTTTCTTT. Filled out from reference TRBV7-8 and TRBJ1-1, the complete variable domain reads GAGVSQSPRYKVAKRGQDVALRCDPISGHVSLFWYQQALGQGPEFLTYFQNEAQLDKSGLPSDRFFAERPEGSVSTLKIQRTQQEDSAVYLCASSLGRSLGRMNTEAFFGQGTRLTVV.

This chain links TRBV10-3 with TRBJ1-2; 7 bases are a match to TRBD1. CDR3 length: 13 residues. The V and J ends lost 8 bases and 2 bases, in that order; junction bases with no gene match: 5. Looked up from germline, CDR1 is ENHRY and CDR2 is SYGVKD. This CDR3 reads CAIPDRSNYGYTF. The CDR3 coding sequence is TGTGCCATCCCGGACAGGTCCAACTATGGCTACACCTTC.

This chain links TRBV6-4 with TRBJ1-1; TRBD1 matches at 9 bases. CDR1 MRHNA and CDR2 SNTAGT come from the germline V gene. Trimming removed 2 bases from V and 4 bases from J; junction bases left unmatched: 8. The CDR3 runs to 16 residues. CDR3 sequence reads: CASSDALGTGFTEAFF. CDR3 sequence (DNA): TGTGCCAGCAGTGACGCTTTGGGGACAGGGTTCACTGAAGCTTTCTTT.

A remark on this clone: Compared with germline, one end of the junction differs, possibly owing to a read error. The DNA for the CDR3 is TGTGCCAGCAGCGAAGTCCCGGGACAGGGGGAGAGCTATGGCTACACCTTC. This sequence encodes CASSEVPGQGESYGYTF. The V and J genes are TRBV2 and TRBJ1-2; 11 bases are a match to TRBD1. The germline gives CDR1 SNHLY, CDR2 FYNNEI. The length of the CDR3 is 17 residues.

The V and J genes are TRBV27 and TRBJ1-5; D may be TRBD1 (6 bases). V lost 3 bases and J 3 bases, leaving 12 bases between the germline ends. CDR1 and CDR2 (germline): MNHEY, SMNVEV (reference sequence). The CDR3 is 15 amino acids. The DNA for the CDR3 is TGTGCCAGCAGTTTCATCAGGGGTCCCAATCAGCCCCAGCATTTT. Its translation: CASSFIRGPNQPQHF.

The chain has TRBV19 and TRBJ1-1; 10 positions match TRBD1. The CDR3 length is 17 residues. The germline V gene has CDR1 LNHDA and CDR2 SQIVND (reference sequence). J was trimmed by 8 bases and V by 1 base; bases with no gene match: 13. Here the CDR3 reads CASSIVRDRGCPGEAFF. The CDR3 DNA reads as TGTGCCAGTAGTATAGTAAGGGACAGGGGCTGTCCTGGCGAAGCTTTCTTT.

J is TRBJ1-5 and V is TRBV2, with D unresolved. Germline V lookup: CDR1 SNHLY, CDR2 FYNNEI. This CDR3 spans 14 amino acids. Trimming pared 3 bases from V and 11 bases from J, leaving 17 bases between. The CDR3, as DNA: TGTGCCAGCAGTGATCGGGGTATTCTTAGGGCCCAGCATTTT. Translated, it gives CASSDRGILRAQHF.

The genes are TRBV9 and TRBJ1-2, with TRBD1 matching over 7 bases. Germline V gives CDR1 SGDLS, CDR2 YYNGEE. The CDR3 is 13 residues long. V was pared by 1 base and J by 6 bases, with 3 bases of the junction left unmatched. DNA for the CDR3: TGTGCCAGCAGCGTAACAGGGGTAGATGGCTACACCTTC. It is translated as CASSVTGVDGYTF.

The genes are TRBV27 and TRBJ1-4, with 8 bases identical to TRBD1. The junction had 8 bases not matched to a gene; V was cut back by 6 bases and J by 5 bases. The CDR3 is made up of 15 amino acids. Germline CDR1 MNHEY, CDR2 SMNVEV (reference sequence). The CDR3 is CASSPRGTGNEKLFF. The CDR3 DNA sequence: TGTGCCAGCAGCCCAAGGGGGACAGGCAATGAAAAACTGTTTTTT.

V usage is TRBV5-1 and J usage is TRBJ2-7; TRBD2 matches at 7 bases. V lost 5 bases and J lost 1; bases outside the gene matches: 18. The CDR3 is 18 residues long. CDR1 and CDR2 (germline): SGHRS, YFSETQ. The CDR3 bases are TGCGCCAGCAGACTCACCCGGCGGAGCGGGGACCCGTCCTACGAGCAGTACTTC. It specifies CASRLTRRSGDPSYEQYF.

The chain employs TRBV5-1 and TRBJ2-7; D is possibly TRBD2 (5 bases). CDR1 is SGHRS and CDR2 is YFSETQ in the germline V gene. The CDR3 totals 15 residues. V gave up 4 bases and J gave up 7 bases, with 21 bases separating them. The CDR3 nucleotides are TGCGCCAGCAGCCCCCGCCTGGGGTACCCGGGAGAGCAGTACTTC. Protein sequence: CASSPRLGYPGEQYF.

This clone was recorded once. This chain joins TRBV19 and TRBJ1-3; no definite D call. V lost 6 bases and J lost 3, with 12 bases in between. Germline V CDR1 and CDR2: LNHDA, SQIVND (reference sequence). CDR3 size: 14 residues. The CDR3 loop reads CASSRRLFGNTIYF. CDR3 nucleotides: TGTGCCAGTAGCCGGAGGCTTTTTGGAAACACCATATATTTT.

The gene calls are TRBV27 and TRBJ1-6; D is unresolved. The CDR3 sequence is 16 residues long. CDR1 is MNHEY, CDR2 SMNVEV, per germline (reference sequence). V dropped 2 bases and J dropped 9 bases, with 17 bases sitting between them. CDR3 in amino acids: CASSLKTGISVSPLHF. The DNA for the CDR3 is TGTGCCAGCAGTTTAAAGACCGGGATATCCGTTTCACCCCTCCACTTT.

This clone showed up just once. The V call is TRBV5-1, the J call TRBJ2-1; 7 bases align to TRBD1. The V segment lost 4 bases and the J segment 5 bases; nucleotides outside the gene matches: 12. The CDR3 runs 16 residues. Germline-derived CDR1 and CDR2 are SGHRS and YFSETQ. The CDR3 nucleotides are TGCGCCAGCAGCGGCACAGGGGAGCAAACACACAATGAGCAGTTCTTC. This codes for CASSGTGEQTHNEQFF.

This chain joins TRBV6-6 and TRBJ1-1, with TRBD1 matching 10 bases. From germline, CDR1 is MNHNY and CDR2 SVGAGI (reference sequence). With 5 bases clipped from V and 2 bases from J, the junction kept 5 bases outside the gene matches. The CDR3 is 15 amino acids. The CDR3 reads CASSPRQGANTEAFF. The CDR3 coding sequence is TGTGCCAGCAGTCCACGACAGGGGGCTAACACTGAAGCTTTCTTT.

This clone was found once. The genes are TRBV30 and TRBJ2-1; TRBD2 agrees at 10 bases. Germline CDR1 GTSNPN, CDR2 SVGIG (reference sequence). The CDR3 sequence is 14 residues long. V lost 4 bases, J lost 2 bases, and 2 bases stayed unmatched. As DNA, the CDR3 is TGTGCCTGGACAGGGACTAGCGCCTACAATGAGCAGTTCTTC. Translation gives CAWTGTSAYNEQFF.

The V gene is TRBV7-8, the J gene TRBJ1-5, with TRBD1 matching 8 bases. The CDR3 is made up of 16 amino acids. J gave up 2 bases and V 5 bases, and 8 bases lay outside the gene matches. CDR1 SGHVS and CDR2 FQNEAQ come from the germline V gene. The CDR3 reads CASSDDRGLRNQPQHF. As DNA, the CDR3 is TGTGCCAGCAGCGACGACAGGGGTTTGCGCAATCAGCCCCAGCATTTT.

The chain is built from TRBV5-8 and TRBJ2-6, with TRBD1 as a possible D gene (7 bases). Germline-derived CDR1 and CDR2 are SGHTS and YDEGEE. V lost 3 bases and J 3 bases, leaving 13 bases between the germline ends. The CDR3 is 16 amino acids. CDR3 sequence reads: CASSSNRGLGANVLTF. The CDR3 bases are TGTGCCAGCAGCTCTAACAGGGGACTTGGGGCCAACGTCCTGACTTTC.

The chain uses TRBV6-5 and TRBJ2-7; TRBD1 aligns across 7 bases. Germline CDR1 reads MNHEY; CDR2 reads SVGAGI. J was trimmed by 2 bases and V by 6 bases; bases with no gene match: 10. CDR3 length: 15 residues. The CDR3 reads CASRTLLTGTYEQYF. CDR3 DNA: TGTGCCAGCAGAACCCTCTTGACAGGGACCTACGAGCAGTACTTC.

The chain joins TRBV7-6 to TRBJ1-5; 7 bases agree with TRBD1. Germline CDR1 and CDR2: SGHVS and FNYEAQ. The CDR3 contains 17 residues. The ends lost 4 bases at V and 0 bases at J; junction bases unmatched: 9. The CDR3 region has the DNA TGTGCCAGCAGCTCCTACCCGGGACAGAATAGCAATCAGCCCCAGCATTTT. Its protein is CASSSYPGQNSNQPQHF.